Listed here are 2 T cell receptor beta chains from one sample, sequenced in a study of blood T cell repertoires in COVID-19. Data came from immunoSEQ multiplex PCR; TCRdb stores just in-frame clones and leaves some out. The profile shows 55,000 to 80,000 clones, under 80% of them singletons. The sample comprised peripheral blood. Receptors originate from a human donor in a cohort sampled during active COVID-19.

The chain combines TRBV18 with TRBJ1-3, with unresolved D. This CDR3 spans 15 amino acids. Germline CDR1 and CDR2: KGHSH and LQKENI. Trimming removed 3 bases at V and 2 bases at J, with 11 bases between. In DNA form, the CDR3 reads TGTGCCAGCTCACCGTCTAGGATCGCTGGAAACACCATATATTTT. Its translation: CASSPSRIAGNTIYF.

V gene TRBV5-6 combines with J gene TRBJ1-2, with D unresolved. This CDR3 has 16 residues. V shed 4 bases and J shed 4 bases, with 20 bases lying between them. Germline CDR1 SGHDT, CDR2 YYEEEE. CDR3 protein: CASSLPRDRLGYGYTF. The CDR3 DNA is TGTGCCAGCAGCCTACCCCGGGATCGGCTGGGCTATGGCTACACCTTC.